Described below is a single TCR beta chain sequence and its context. What it binds is unknown. Around 2 micrograms of genomic DNA from cryopreserved PBMCs went into TCR beta libraries. These data come from a study of cytotoxic CD8 clonotypes in ibrutinib-treated CLL. Trimming cost V 4 bases and J 4 bases; bases outside gene matches: 15. The germline V gene has CDR1 SGHNT and CDR2 YYREEE (reference sequence). This CDR3 contains 18 residues. Study outcomes and limitations: Sustained-remission and progressing patients had unequal sampling times.

The targeted sequencing depth was 1 in 200,000 to 1 in 1 million T cells. Produced via immunoSEQ multiplex PCR; TCRdb's table is partial and in-frame only. The sample consists of tens of thousands of clones, about half of them appearing once. The sequencing used PBMCs, collected before ibrutinib treatment. The gene calls are TRBV5-4 and TRBJ2-3, with 10 bases fitting TRBD2. This TCR came from a human donor with chronic lymphocytic leukemia. CDR3 amino acids: CASSTQRGGLLDADTQYF. The CDR3 nucleotides are TGTGCCAGCAGCACGCAGCGGGGGGGTCTCTTAGACGCAGATACGCAGTATTTT.